The source of this TCR beta chain is a study of beta chain features in type 1 diabetes. The study, taken as a whole, reports: The study found moderately but significantly shorter TCRB CDR3s in all four CD4+ subsets of Type 1 diabetes patients.

All of the isolated RNA was reverse transcribed, so expressed TCRB transcripts were sequenced. The data were produced by immunoSEQ multiplex PCR, yet TCRdb's version contains in-frame clones alone and is incomplete. The sample has about 270,000 clones, approximately 15% seen once. This clone was picked up a small number of times. The antigen remains undetermined. The specimen was naive CD4+ T cells from blood. The sequence derives from a man aged 25-45 years with type 1 diabetes.

CDR3 sequence: CASSERREGRTDTQYF. In nucleotides, the CDR3 is TGTGCCAGCAGTGAACGGCGGGAGGGCCGTACAGATACGCAGTATTTT. J is TRBJ2-3 and V is TRBV6-1; 9 bases line up with TRBD2. The CDR3 runs to 16 residues. With 2 bases clipped from V and 3 bases from J, the junction kept 6 bases outside the gene matches. Germline V gene sequence: CDR1 MNHNS, CDR2 SASEGT.